This TCR beta chain was identified during a study of Tregs in tolerant kidney transplant recipients. The junction had 3 bases not matched to a gene; V was cut back by 5 bases and J by 2 bases. Germline CDR1 is SGHAT and CDR2 is FQDESV (reference sequence). This CDR3 region has 15 residues. Profiling relied on immunoSEQ multiplex PCR, and the TCRdb table lists in-frame clones only, not all of them. The table has about 64,000 clones, less than 98% seen once. This chain joins TRBV11-1 and TRBJ2-7, with 13 bases aligning to TRBD2. The TCR originated in a human donor who received a combined kidney and bone marrow transplant. Specimen: Tregs from blood, collected before the transplant. CDR3 loop: CASSRLAGGPYEQYF. CDR3 in DNA: TGTGCCAGCAGCCGACTAGCGGGGGGTCCCTACGAGCAGTACTTC. Supplemented by reference TRBV11-1 and TRBJ2-7, the full variable domain reads EAEVAQSPRYKITEKSQAVAFWCDPISGHATLYWYRQILGQGPELLVQFQDESVVDDSQLPKDRFSAERLKGVDSTLKIQPAELGDSAMYLCASSRLAGGPYEQYFGPGTRLTVT.